This TCR beta chain was identified during a study of shared clonotypes between healthy human individuals. Study overall: Per donor, CD8 memory used one plate, CD8 naive used two, CD4 memory used three and CD4 naive used three.

The CDR3 length is 13 residues. Deletions cut 5 bases from V and 4 bases from J, with 12 bases between. Germline CDR1 and CDR2: MNHNS and SASEGT. Produced via immunoSEQ multiplex PCR; TCRdb's table is partial and in-frame only. In the table there are 660,000 or so clones, around 96% of which are singletons. The naive CD8 fraction comprised CD45RO-negative cells positively selected for CCR7 and excluded terminally differentiated effector memory CD45RA+ cells. The J gene is TRBJ2-7, the V gene TRBV6-1; the D gene is possibly TRBD1 (6 bases). The clonotype originates from a woman aged 25 to 45 in good health. The sequenced material came from naive CD8+ T cells sorted from blood. The DNA for the CDR3 is TGTGCCAGCAGTTTTGAAGGGGGTTACGAGCAGTACTTC. Translated: CASSFEGGYEQYF.